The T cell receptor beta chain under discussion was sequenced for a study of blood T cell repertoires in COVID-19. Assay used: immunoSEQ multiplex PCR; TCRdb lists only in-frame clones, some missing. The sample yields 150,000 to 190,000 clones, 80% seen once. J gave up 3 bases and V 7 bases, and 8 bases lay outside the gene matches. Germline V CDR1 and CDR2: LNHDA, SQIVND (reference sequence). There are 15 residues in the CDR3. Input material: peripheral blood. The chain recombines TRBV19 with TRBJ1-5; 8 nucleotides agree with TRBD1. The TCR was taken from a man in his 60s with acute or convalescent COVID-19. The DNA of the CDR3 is TGTGCCAGTACCTTGGACAGGGCGGACAATCAGCCCCAGCATTTT. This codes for CASTLDRADNQPQHF. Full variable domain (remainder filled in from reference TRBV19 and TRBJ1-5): DGGITQSPKYLFRKEGQNVTLSCEQNLNHDAMYWYRQDPGQGLRLIYYSQIVNDFQKGDIAEGYSVSREKKESFPLTVTSAQKNPTAFYLCASTLDRADNQPQHFGDGTRLSIL.